The rows below give T cell receptor beta chains drawn from one sample of a study of tumor T cells in aggressive B-cell lymphoma. TCRdb's copy holds only in-frame clones and misses some; the assay was immunoSEQ multiplex PCR. The data contain a few thousand clones, about 90% of them seen just once; the ten biggest clones take up over 15%. The sample taken for sequencing was tumor tissue. All receptors derive from an adult with diffuse large B cell lymphoma. Both conserved end residues are part of each CDR3. The order of the fields is clone size, V gene, D gene, J gene, CDR3 protein, CDR3 DNA. The D gene is left open where the match is weak. Only some rows state a clone size, as once, few, many or a class for expanded clones.

abundance: -; v_gene: TRBV27; d_gene: -; j_gene: TRBJ1-5; CDR3aa: CASSLGASQPQHF; CDR3nt: TGTGCCAGCAGTTTAGGGGCGAGTCAGCCCCAGCATTTT
abundance: -; v_gene: TRBV7-9; d_gene: TRBD1; j_gene: TRBJ1-2; CDR3aa: CASSGWDRGLNYGYTF; CDR3nt: TGTGCCAGCAGCGGCTGGGACAGGGGCCTTAACTATGGCTACACCTTC
abundance: -; v_gene: TRBV27; d_gene: TRBD1; j_gene: TRBJ2-3; CDR3aa: CASSRLQGVRTDTQYF; CDR3nt: TGTGCCAGCAGCCGCCTCCAGGGGGTGAGGACAGATACGCAGTATTTT
abundance: few; v_gene: TRBV4-1; d_gene: -; j_gene: TRBJ1-5; CDR3aa: CASCQVAPGSNQPQHF; CDR3nt: TGCGCCAGCTGCCAAGTAGCCCCCGGGAGCAATCAGCCCCAGCATTTT
abundance: -; v_gene: TRBV5-6; d_gene: TRBD1; j_gene: TRBJ2-7; CDR3aa: CASSSRQGEQYF; CDR3nt: TGTGCCAGCAGCTCCCGACAGGGAGAGCAGTACTTC
abundance: -; v_gene: TRBV7-3; d_gene: TRBD2; j_gene: TRBJ2-3; CDR3aa: CASSLTGGSTDTQYF; CDR3nt: TGTGCCAGCAGCTTAACCGGGGGGAGCACAGATACGCAGTATTTT
abundance: -; v_gene: TRBV18; d_gene: TRBD1; j_gene: TRBJ1-5; CDR3aa: CASSPLGQGDQPQHF; CDR3nt: TGTGCCAGCTCACCGCTCGGACAGGGAGATCAGCCCCAGCATTTT
abundance: -; v_gene: TRBV27; d_gene: TRBD1; j_gene: TRBJ2-1; CDR3aa: CASSPYRDSEQFF; CDR3nt: TGTGCCAGCAGCCCATACAGGGACAGTGAGCAGTTCTTC
abundance: -; v_gene: TRBV2; d_gene: TRBD1; j_gene: TRBJ1-4; CDR3aa: CAVRGQNNEKLFF; CDR3nt: TGTGCCGTCAGGGGGCAGAATAATGAAAAACTGTTTTTT
abundance: -; v_gene: TRBV6-5; d_gene: -; j_gene: TRBJ1-2; CDR3aa: CASSYGAGIHYGYTF; CDR3nt: TGTGCCAGCAGTTACGGCGCAGGGATACACTATGGCTACACCTTC
abundance: -; v_gene: TRBV7-9; d_gene: -; j_gene: TRBJ2-5; CDR3aa: CASSPQETQYF; CDR3nt: TGTGCCAGCAGCCCACAAGAGACCCAGTACTTC
abundance: -; v_gene: TRBV27; d_gene: TRBD2; j_gene: TRBJ2-1; CDR3aa: CASSGAGVLKQFF; CDR3nt: TGTGCCAGCAGTGGCGCGGGAGTATTGAAGCAGTTCTTC
abundance: -; v_gene: TRBV2; d_gene: TRBD2; j_gene: TRBJ2-3; CDR3aa: CASSGTRLAQTDTQYF; CDR3nt: TGTGCCAGCAGTGGAACGAGACTAGCGCAAACAGATACGCAGTATTTT
abundance: -; v_gene: TRBV7-2; d_gene: TRBD2; j_gene: TRBJ2-3; CDR3aa: CASSSGLVGWTDTQYF; CDR3nt: TGTGCCAGCAGCTCCGGACTAGTGGGTTGGACAGATACGCAGTATTTT
abundance: once; v_gene: TRBV30; d_gene: TRBD1; j_gene: TRBJ2-2; CDR3aa: CAWRRGQGKVTGELFF; CDR3nt: TGTGCCTGGAGGAGGGGACAGGGAAAAGTAACCGGGGAGCTGTTTTTT
abundance: -; v_gene: TRBV20-1; d_gene: -; j_gene: TRBJ2-1; CDR3aa: CSASFYNEQFF; CDR3nt: TGCAGTGCATCATTTTACAATGAGCAGTTCTTC
abundance: -; v_gene: TRBV27; d_gene: TRBD2; j_gene: TRBJ2-1; CDR3aa: CASSPNLGTSGSPTFEQFF; CDR3nt: TGTGCCAGCAGTCCGAATCTCGGGACTAGCGGGAGTCCTACCTTTGAGCAGTTCTTC
abundance: -; v_gene: TRBV11-1; d_gene: TRBD2; j_gene: TRBJ2-1; CDR3aa: CASSVEGLLTYNEQFF; CDR3nt: TGTGCCAGCAGCGTTGAGGGACTACTTACCTACAATGAGCAGTTCTTC
abundance: -; v_gene: TRBV14; d_gene: -; j_gene: TRBJ1-3; CDR3aa: CASSQAGVPSSGNTIYF; CDR3nt: TGTGCCAGCAGCCAAGCGGGGGTACCCAGCTCTGGAAACACCATATATTTT